Listed below are T cell receptor beta chains from one sample, sequenced in a study of spatial heterogeneity in lung cancer. TCRdb processed the 5' RACE reads anew with MiXCR; each CDR3 protein has one entry. The profile covers about 27,000 distinct CDR3 sequences, with just over 7% appearing a single time and almost 25% taken by the ten largest. Sequences were derived from lung tumor tissue, sampled at surgery. These TCRs come from a male donor with early-stage non-small cell lung cancer. CDR3s include the opening cysteine and the closing phenylalanine or tryptophan. The D gene is left open where the match is weak. Clone size appears in some rows only: once, few, many, or a class for an expanded clone.

d_call: -; j_call: TRBJ1-5; cdr3_length: 14; v_call: TRBV6-2/TRBV6-3; clone_size: -; cdr3_aa: CASSYSGANQPQHF; cdr3_nt: TGTGCCAGCAGTTACTCAGGTGCTAATCAGCCCCAGCATTTT
d_call: -; j_call: TRBJ1-5; cdr3_length: 13; v_call: TRBV12-3/TRBV12-4; clone_size: many; cdr3_aa: CASAGFSNQPQHF; cdr3_nt: TGTGCCAGCGCCGGCTTTAGCAATCAGCCCCAGCATTTT
d_call: -; j_call: TRBJ2-7; cdr3_length: 11; v_call: TRBV7-8; clone_size: many; cdr3_aa: CASSFEYEQYF; cdr3_nt: TGTGCCAGCAGCTTCGAATACGAGCAGTACTTC
d_call: -; j_call: TRBJ2-4; cdr3_length: 14; v_call: TRBV20-1; clone_size: many; cdr3_aa: CSARDSAGKNIQYF; cdr3_nt: TGCAGTGCTAGAGATTCCGCAGGAAAAAACATTCAGTACTTC
d_call: TRBD1; j_call: TRBJ1-4; cdr3_length: 15; v_call: TRBV12-3/TRBV12-4; clone_size: many; cdr3_aa: CASSFGGQGEQKLFF; cdr3_nt: TGTGCCAGCAGTTTCGGGGGACAGGGAGAACAAAAACTGTTTTTT
d_call: TRBD2; j_call: TRBJ2-1; cdr3_length: 16; v_call: TRBV6-2/TRBV6-3; clone_size: -; cdr3_aa: CASSFLSGGAYNEQFF; cdr3_nt: TGTGCCAGCAGTTTTCTTAGCGGGGGGGCCTACAATGAGCAGTTCTTC
d_call: -; j_call: TRBJ1-1; cdr3_length: 17; v_call: TRBV27; clone_size: few; cdr3_aa: CASSSRNLPRLNTEAFF; cdr3_nt: TGTGCCAGCAGTTCCAGGAACCTCCCCAGGTTGAACACTGAAGCTTTCTTT
d_call: -; j_call: TRBJ2-2; cdr3_length: 14; v_call: TRBV2; clone_size: few; cdr3_aa: CASSKVQEGRELFF; cdr3_nt: TGTGCCAGCAGTAAAGTCCAGGAGGGGCGGGAGCTGTTTTTT
d_call: TRBD1; j_call: TRBJ2-1; cdr3_length: 17; v_call: TRBV29-1; clone_size: few; cdr3_aa: CSVETPLGQGLYNEQFF; cdr3_nt: TGCAGCGTTGAAACCCCATTGGGACAGGGCCTTTACAATGAGCAGTTCTTC
d_call: -; j_call: TRBJ2-3; cdr3_length: 15; v_call: TRBV9; clone_size: medium-sized; cdr3_aa: CASSPAGGRTDTQYF; cdr3_nt: TGTGCCAGCAGCCCGGCCGGAGGGCGCACAGATACGCAGTATTTT
d_call: -; j_call: TRBJ2-3; cdr3_length: 15; v_call: TRBV18; clone_size: -; cdr3_aa: CASSPPSQGSDTQYF; cdr3_nt: TGTGCCAGCTCACCACCGTCCCAGGGGAGTGATACGCAGTATTTT
d_call: TRBD1; j_call: TRBJ1-1; cdr3_length: 16; v_call: TRBV10-1; clone_size: -; cdr3_aa: CASSESQGQGNTEAFF; cdr3_nt: TGCGCCAGCAGTGAGTCGCAGGGACAGGGAAACACTGAAGCTTTCTTT
d_call: TRBD2; j_call: TRBJ2-1; cdr3_length: 16; v_call: TRBV11-2; clone_size: -; cdr3_aa: CASSPWVAGTYNEQFF; cdr3_nt: TGTGCCAGCAGCCCGTGGGTAGCGGGGACCTACAATGAGCAGTTCTTC
d_call: -; j_call: TRBJ1-2; cdr3_length: 14; v_call: TRBV6-1; clone_size: many; cdr3_aa: CASSEPGSYYGYTF; cdr3_nt: TGTGCCAGCAGTGAACCAGGATCCTACTATGGCTACACCTTC
d_call: TRBD1; j_call: TRBJ2-5; cdr3_length: 15; v_call: TRBV19; clone_size: -; cdr3_aa: CASSIGTGVQETQYF; cdr3_nt: TGTGCCAGTAGTATCGGGACAGGGGTCCAAGAGACCCAGTACTTC
d_call: TRBD2; j_call: TRBJ2-3; cdr3_length: 13; v_call: TRBV20-1; clone_size: few; cdr3_aa: CGASGTRTDTQYF; cdr3_nt: TGCGGAGCAAGCGGGACCCGCACAGATACGCAGTATTTT
d_call: TRBD1; j_call: TRBJ1-3; cdr3_length: 17; v_call: TRBV4-3; clone_size: -; cdr3_aa: CASSQVPTGDSGNTIYF; cdr3_nt: TGCGCCAGCAGCCAAGTTCCCACAGGGGACTCTGGAAACACCATATATTTT
d_call: -; j_call: TRBJ2-2; cdr3_length: 17; v_call: TRBV15; clone_size: few; cdr3_aa: CATSRGMGFGNTGELFF; cdr3_nt: TGTGCCACCAGCAGGGGGATGGGATTCGGGAACACCGGGGAGCTGTTTTTT
d_call: -; j_call: TRBJ1-6; cdr3_length: 21; v_call: TRBV6-6; clone_size: few; cdr3_aa: CASSYSTERQLAIKNNSPLHF; cdr3_nt: TGTGCCAGCAGTTATTCGACGGAGAGACAACTAGCCATAAAGAATAATTCACCCCTCCACTTT
d_call: -; j_call: TRBJ1-2; cdr3_length: 15; v_call: TRBV7-2; clone_size: many; cdr3_aa: CASSPRSGQIYGYTF; cdr3_nt: TGTGCCAGCAGCCCGAGGTCGGGACAAATCTATGGCTACACCTTC
d_call: -; j_call: TRBJ2-6; cdr3_length: 17; v_call: TRBV19; clone_size: few; cdr3_aa: CASKMAGEPSGANVLTF; cdr3_nt: TGTGCCAGTAAAATGGCAGGGGAACCCTCTGGGGCCAACGTCCTGACTTTC
d_call: TRBD1; j_call: TRBJ1-6; cdr3_length: 15; v_call: TRBV3-1; clone_size: many; cdr3_aa: CASSRGTGGDSPLHF; cdr3_nt: TGTGCCAGCAGCCGAGGGACAGGGGGCGACTCACCCCTCCACTTT
d_call: -; j_call: TRBJ2-7; cdr3_length: 15; v_call: TRBV29-1; clone_size: -; cdr3_aa: CSVEDRQRNPYEQYF; cdr3_nt: TGCAGCGTTGAGGACCGACAGCGGAACCCCTACGAGCAGTACTTC
d_call: -; j_call: TRBJ1-2; cdr3_length: 14; v_call: TRBV2; clone_size: few; cdr3_aa: CASSEAGGLYGYTF; cdr3_nt: TGTGCCAGCAGTGAAGCGGGGGGCCTCTATGGCTACACCTTC
d_call: TRBD2; j_call: TRBJ2-1; cdr3_length: 14; v_call: TRBV4-3; clone_size: few; cdr3_aa: CASSQVGLDNEQFF; cdr3_nt: TGCGCCAGCAGCCAAGTAGGACTAGACAATGAGCAGTTCTTC
d_call: TRBD2; j_call: TRBJ2-2; cdr3_length: 16; v_call: TRBV20-1; clone_size: many; cdr3_aa: CSARASGGANTGELFF; cdr3_nt: TGCAGTGCTAGAGCTAGCGGGGGCGCGAACACCGGGGAGCTGTTTTTT
d_call: -; j_call: TRBJ2-2; cdr3_length: 13; v_call: TRBV9; clone_size: many; cdr3_aa: CASSVAEPGELFF; cdr3_nt: TGTGCCAGCAGCGTAGCCGAACCCGGGGAGCTGTTTTTT
d_call: -; j_call: TRBJ2-1; cdr3_length: 14; v_call: TRBV20-1; clone_size: few; cdr3_aa: CSAWDFSSYNEQFF; cdr3_nt: TGCAGTGCTTGGGACTTCAGCTCCTACAATGAGCAGTTCTTC
d_call: -; j_call: TRBJ1-1; cdr3_length: 13; v_call: TRBV11-2; clone_size: many; cdr3_aa: CASSLGHGQTAFF; cdr3_nt: TGTGCCAGCAGCTTAGGACACGGACAGACGGCTTTCTTT
d_call: TRBD1; j_call: TRBJ1-1; cdr3_length: 14; v_call: TRBV20-1; clone_size: many; cdr3_aa: CSAEDRGRNTEAFF; cdr3_nt: TGCAGTGCGGAAGACAGGGGAAGGAACACTGAAGCTTTCTTT
d_call: -; j_call: TRBJ1-1; cdr3_length: 12; v_call: TRBV10-3; clone_size: -; cdr3_aa: CAISDRGSEAFF; cdr3_nt: TGTGCCATCAGTGACAGGGGATCTGAAGCTTTCTTT
d_call: -; j_call: TRBJ2-7; cdr3_length: 12; v_call: TRBV5-6; clone_size: -; cdr3_aa: CASRYVLGEQYF; cdr3_nt: TGTGCCAGCAGATACGTTCTTGGCGAGCAGTACTTC
d_call: TRBD1; j_call: TRBJ2-7; cdr3_length: 12; v_call: TRBV20-1; clone_size: many; cdr3_aa: CSLETGTYEQYF; cdr3_nt: TGCAGTTTGGAGACAGGGACATACGAGCAGTACTTC
d_call: TRBD2; j_call: TRBJ2-7; cdr3_length: 14; v_call: TRBV28; clone_size: many; cdr3_aa: CASSFLGGSYEQYF; cdr3_nt: TGTGCCAGCAGTTTCTTGGGGGGGTCCTACGAGCAGTACTTC
d_call: TRBD1; j_call: TRBJ1-6; cdr3_length: 19; v_call: TRBV4-3; clone_size: few; cdr3_aa: CASSQDPYTGGAYNSPLHF; cdr3_nt: TGCGCCAGCAGCCAAGATCCCTACACAGGGGGCGCCTATAATTCACCCCTCCACTTT
d_call: -; j_call: TRBJ1-1; cdr3_length: 14; v_call: TRBV20-1; clone_size: -; cdr3_aa: CSARRGGVGTEAFF; cdr3_nt: TGCAGTGCTAGAAGGGGGGGCGTCGGCACTGAAGCTTTCTTT
d_call: -; j_call: TRBJ2-2; cdr3_length: 18; v_call: TRBV12-3/TRBV12-4; clone_size: -; cdr3_aa: CASSPLRGGTANTGELFF; cdr3_nt: TGTGCCAGCAGTCCCCTTAGGGGGGGGACCGCGAACACCGGGGAGCTGTTTTTT
d_call: TRBD1; j_call: TRBJ2-2; cdr3_length: 15; v_call: TRBV19; clone_size: many; cdr3_aa: CASSGDRGKDGELFF; cdr3_nt: TGTGCCAGTAGTGGGGACAGGGGGAAGGACGGGGAGCTGTTTTTT
d_call: -; j_call: TRBJ2-1; cdr3_length: 15; v_call: TRBV15; clone_size: many; cdr3_aa: CATSRDHHSYNEQFF; cdr3_nt: TGTGCCACCAGCAGAGATCATCACTCCTACAATGAGCAGTTCTTC
d_call: -; j_call: TRBJ2-3; cdr3_length: 12; v_call: TRBV20-1; clone_size: -; cdr3_aa: CSAKRGTDTQYF; cdr3_nt: TGCAGTGCTAAGCGGGGCACAGATACGCAGTATTTT
d_call: TRBD2; j_call: TRBJ2-3; cdr3_length: 17; v_call: TRBV4-2; clone_size: many; cdr3_aa: CASSLGTSGGVSDTQYF; cdr3_nt: TGTGCCAGCAGCCTTGGGACTAGCGGGGGGGTCTCAGATACGCAGTATTTT
d_call: -; j_call: TRBJ1-4; cdr3_length: 14; v_call: TRBV28; clone_size: many; cdr3_aa: CASSLLMAAEKLFF; cdr3_nt: TGTGCCAGCAGTCTCCTCATGGCAGCCGAAAAACTGTTTTTT
d_call: TRBD1; j_call: TRBJ1-5; cdr3_length: 15; v_call: TRBV19; clone_size: -; cdr3_aa: CASTRDRSGNQPQHF; cdr3_nt: TGTGCCTCCACGCGGGACAGGTCCGGCAATCAGCCCCAGCATTTT
d_call: TRBD1; j_call: TRBJ1-4; cdr3_length: 15; v_call: TRBV5-4; clone_size: many; cdr3_aa: CASSLTRDRGEKLFF; cdr3_nt: TGTGCCAGCAGCTTAACCCGGGACAGGGGGGAAAAACTGTTTTTT
d_call: TRBD1; j_call: TRBJ2-1; cdr3_length: 14; v_call: TRBV10-3; clone_size: -; cdr3_aa: CVISTRDRGNEQFF; cdr3_nt: TGTGTCATCAGTACCAGGGACAGGGGAAATGAGCAGTTCTTC
d_call: -; j_call: TRBJ2-7; cdr3_length: 12; v_call: TRBV28; clone_size: many; cdr3_aa: CASSLTSYEQYF; cdr3_nt: TGTGCCAGCAGTTTGACCAGTTACGAGCAGTACTTC
d_call: -; j_call: TRBJ1-2; cdr3_length: 11; v_call: TRBV29-1; clone_size: many; cdr3_aa: CSVERRWDYTF; cdr3_nt: TGCAGCGTTGAGCGGCGATGGGACTACACCTTC
d_call: -; j_call: TRBJ1-2; cdr3_length: 13; v_call: TRBV29-1; clone_size: many; cdr3_aa: CSVEPQGNYGYTF; cdr3_nt: TGCAGCGTTGAACCACAGGGAAACTATGGCTACACCTTC
d_call: -; j_call: TRBJ2-5; cdr3_length: 14; v_call: TRBV18; clone_size: -; cdr3_aa: CASSPPGKQETQYF; cdr3_nt: TGTGCCAGCTCACCACCGGGAAAGCAAGAGACCCAGTACTTC
d_call: -; j_call: TRBJ2-5; cdr3_length: 13; v_call: TRBV12-3/TRBV12-4; clone_size: few; cdr3_aa: CASSFASQETQYF; cdr3_nt: TGTGCCAGCAGTTTCGCTAGCCAAGAGACCCAGTACTTC
d_call: -; j_call: TRBJ1-5; cdr3_length: 13; v_call: TRBV20-1; clone_size: many; cdr3_aa: CSALDGYNQPQHF; cdr3_nt: TGCAGTGCGCTGGACGGTTACAATCAGCCCCAGCATTTT
d_call: TRBD2; j_call: TRBJ2-1; cdr3_length: 16; v_call: TRBV6-2/TRBV6-3; clone_size: many; cdr3_aa: CASSYPTSGGVDEQFF; cdr3_nt: TGTGCCAGCAGTTACCCGACTAGCGGGGGGGTGGATGAGCAGTTCTTC